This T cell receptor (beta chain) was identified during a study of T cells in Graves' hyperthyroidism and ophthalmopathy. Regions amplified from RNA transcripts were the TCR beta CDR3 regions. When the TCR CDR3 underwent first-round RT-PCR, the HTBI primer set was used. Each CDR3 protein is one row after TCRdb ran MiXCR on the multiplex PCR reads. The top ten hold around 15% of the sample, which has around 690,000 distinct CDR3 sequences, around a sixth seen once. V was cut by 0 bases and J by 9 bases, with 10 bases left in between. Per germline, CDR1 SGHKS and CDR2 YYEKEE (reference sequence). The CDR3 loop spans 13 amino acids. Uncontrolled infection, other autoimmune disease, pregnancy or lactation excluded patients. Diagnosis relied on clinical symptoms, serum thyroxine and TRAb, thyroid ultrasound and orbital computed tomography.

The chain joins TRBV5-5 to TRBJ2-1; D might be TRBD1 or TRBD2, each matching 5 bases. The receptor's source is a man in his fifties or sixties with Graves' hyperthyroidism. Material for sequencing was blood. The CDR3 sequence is CASSLGGLTEQFF. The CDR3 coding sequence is TGTGCCAGCAGCTTGGGGGGGTTGACTGAGCAGTTCTTC.